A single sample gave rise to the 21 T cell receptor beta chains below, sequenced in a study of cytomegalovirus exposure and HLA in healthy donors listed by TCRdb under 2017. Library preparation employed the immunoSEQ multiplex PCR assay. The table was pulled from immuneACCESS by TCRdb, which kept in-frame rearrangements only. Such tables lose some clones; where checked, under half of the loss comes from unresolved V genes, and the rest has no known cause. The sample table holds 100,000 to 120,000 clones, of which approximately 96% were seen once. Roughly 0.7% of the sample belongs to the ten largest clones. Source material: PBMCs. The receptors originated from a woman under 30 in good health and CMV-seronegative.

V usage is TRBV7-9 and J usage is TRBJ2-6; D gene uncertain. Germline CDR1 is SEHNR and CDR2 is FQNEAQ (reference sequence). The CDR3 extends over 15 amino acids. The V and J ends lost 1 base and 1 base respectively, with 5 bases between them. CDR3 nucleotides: TGTGCCAGCAGCTTAGTTCTATCTGGGGCCAACGTCCTGACTTTC. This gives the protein CASSLVLSGANVLTF. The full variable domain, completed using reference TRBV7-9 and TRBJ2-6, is DTGVSQNPRHKITKRGQNVTFRCDPISEHNRLYWYRQTLGQGPEFLTYFQNEAQLEKSRLLSDRFSAERPKGSFSTLEIQRTEQGDSAMYLCASSLVLSGANVLTFGAGSRLTVL.

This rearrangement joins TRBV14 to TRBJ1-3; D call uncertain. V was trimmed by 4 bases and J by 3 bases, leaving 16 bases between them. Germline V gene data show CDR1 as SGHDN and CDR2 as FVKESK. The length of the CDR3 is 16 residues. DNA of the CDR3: TGTGCCAGCAGCCCCGTTCAGTGGCGGTTTGGAAACACCATATATTTT. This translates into CASSPVQWRFGNTIYF. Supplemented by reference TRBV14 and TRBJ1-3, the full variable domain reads EAGVTQFPSHSVIEKGQTVTLRCDPISGHDNLYWYRRVMGKEIKFLLHFVKESKQDESGMPNNRFLAERTGGTYSTLKVQPAELEDSGVYFCASSPVQWRFGNTIYFGEGSWLTVV.

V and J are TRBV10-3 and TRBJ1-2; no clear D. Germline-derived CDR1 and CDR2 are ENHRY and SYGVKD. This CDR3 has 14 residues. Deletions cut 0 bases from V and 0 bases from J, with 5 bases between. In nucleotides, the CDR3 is TGTGCCATCAGTGAGTCGTATACTAACTATGGCTACACCTTC. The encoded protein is CAISESYTNYGYTF.

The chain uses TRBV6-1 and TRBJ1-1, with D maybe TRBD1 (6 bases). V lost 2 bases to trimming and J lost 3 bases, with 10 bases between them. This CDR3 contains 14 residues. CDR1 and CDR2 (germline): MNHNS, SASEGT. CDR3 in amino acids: CASSEREGDTEAFF. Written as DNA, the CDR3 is TGTGCCAGCAGTGAAAGGGAGGGGGACACTGAAGCTTTCTTT.

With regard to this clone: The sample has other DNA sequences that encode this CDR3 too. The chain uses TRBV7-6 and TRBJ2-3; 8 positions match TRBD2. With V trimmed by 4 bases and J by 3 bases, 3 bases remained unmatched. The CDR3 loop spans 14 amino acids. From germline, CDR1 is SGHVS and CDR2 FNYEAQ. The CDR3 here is CASSWAGGTDTQYF. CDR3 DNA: TGTGCCAGCAGCTGGGCGGGGGGAACAGATACGCAGTATTTT.

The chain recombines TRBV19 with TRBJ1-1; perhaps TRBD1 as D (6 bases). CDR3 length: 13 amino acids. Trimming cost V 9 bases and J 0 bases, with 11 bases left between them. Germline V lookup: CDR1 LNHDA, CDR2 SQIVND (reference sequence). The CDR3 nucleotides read TGTGCCAGCCAAGGACAGATGAACACTGAAGCTTTCTTT. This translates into CASQGQMNTEAFF.

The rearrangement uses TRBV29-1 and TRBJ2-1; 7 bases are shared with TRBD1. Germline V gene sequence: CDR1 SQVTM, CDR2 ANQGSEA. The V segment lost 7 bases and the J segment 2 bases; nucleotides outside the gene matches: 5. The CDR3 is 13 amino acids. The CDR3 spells CSGLTGTYNEQFF. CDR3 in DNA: TGCAGCGGGCTGACAGGGACCTACAATGAGCAGTTCTTC.

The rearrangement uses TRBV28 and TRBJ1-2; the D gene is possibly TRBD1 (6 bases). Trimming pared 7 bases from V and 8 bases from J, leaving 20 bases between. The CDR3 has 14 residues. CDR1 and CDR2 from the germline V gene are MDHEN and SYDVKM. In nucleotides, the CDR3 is TGTGCCAGCACATCAACAGGGCTCTCGGGCGGCTACACCTTC. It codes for CASTSTGLSGGYTF.

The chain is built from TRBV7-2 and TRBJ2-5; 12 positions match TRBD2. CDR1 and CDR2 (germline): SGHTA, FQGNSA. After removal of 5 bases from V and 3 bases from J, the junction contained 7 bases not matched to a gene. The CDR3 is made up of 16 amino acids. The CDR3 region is CASSPLTSGGKETQYF. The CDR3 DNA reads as TGTGCCAGCAGCCCACTGACTAGCGGGGGAAAAGAGACCCAGTACTTC. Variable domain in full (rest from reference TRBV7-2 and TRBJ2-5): GAGVSQSPSNKVTEKGKDVELRCDPISGHTALYWYRQSLGQGLEFLIYFQGNSAPDKSGLPSDRFSAERTGGSVSTLTIQRTQQEDSAVYLCASSPLTSGGKETQYFGPGTRLLVL.

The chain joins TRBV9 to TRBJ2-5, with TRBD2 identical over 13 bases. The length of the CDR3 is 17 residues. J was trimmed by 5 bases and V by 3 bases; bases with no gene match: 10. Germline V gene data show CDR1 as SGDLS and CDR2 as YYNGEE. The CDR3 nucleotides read TGTGCCAGCAGCGGACTAGCGGGGGGAGATACGAAGGAGACCCAGTACTTC. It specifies CASSGLAGGDTKETQYF.

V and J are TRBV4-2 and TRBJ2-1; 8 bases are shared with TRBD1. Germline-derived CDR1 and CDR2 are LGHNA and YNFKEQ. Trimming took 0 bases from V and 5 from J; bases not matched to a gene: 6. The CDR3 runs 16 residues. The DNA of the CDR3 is TGTGCCAGCAGCCAAGATGGGACAGGAGGGCACAATGAGCAGTTCTTC. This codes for CASSQDGTGGHNEQFF.

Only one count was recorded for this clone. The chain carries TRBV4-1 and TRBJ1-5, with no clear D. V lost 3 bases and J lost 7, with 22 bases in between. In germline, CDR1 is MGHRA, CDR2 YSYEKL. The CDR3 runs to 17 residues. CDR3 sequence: CASSHLRPVRGNQPQHF. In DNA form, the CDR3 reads TGCGCCAGCAGCCACCTACGGCCGGTTCGGGGTAACCAGCCCCAGCATTTT.

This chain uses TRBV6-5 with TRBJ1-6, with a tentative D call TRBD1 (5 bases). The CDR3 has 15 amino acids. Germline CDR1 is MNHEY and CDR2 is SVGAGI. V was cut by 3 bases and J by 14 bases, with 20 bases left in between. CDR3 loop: CASSYDGTTLTTLHF. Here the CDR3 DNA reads TGTGCCAGCAGTTATGACGGGACTACCCTAACGACCCTCCACTTT.

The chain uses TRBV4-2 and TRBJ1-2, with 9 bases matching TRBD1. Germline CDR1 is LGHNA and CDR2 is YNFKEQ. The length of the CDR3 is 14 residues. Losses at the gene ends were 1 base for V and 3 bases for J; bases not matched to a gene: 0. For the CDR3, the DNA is TGTGCCAGCAGCCAAGGGACAGGGGACTATGGCTACACCTTC. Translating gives CASSQGTGDYGYTF.

As DNA, the CDR3 is TGTGCCAACCCCGCGGACAGGGTCGGAACTGAAGCTTTCTTT. It yields the protein CANPADRVGTEAFF. The rearrangement joins TRBV27 to TRBJ1-1; 8 nucleotides line up with TRBD1. Germline V lookup: CDR1 MNHEY, CDR2 SMNVEV (reference sequence). The CDR3 consists of 14 residues. V was pared by 10 bases and J by 5 bases, with 12 bases of the junction left unmatched.

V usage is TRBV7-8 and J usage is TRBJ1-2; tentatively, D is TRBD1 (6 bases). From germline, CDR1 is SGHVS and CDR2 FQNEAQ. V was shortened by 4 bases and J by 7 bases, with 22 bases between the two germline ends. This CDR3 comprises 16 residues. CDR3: CASSSYRVPTLGGYTF. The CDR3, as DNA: TGTGCCAGCAGCTCTTACAGGGTCCCCACTTTGGGTGGCTACACCTTC.

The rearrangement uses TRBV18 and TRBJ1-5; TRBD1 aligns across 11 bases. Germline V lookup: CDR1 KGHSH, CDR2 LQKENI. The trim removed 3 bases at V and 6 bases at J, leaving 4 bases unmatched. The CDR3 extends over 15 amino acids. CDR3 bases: TGTGCCAGCTCACCCGGACAGGGGGCTGTTCAGCCCCAGCATTTT. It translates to CASSPGQGAVQPQHF.

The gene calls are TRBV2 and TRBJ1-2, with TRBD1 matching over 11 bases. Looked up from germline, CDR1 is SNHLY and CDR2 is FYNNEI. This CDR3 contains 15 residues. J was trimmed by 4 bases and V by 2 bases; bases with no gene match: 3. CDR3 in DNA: TGTGCCAGCAGTGAACAGGGACAGGGGGGCTATGGCTACACCTTC. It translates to CASSEQGQGGYGYTF.

The CDR3 sequence is CSVGRDTGGELFF. The CDR3 region has the DNA TGCAGCGTCGGCCGGGACACCGGCGGGGAGCTGTTTTTT. The rearrangement uses TRBV29-1 and TRBJ2-2; tentative D call: TRBD1 (6 bases). The V end was cut by 6 bases, the J end by 7 bases, with 15 bases between. There are 13 residues in the CDR3. Per germline, CDR1 SQVTM and CDR2 ANQGSEA.

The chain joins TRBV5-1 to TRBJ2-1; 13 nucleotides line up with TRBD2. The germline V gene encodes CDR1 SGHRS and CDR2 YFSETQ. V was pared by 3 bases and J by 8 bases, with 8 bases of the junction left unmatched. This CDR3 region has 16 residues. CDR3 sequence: CASSSGTSGTLDEQFF. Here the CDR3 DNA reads TGCGCCAGCAGCTCAGGGACTAGCGGGACCCTCGATGAGCAGTTCTTC.

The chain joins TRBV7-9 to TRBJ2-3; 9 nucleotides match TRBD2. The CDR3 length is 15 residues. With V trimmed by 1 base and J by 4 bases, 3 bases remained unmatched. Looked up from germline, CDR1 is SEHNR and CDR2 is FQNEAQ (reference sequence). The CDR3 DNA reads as TGTGCCAGCAGCTTAGTGGCGGGGGGGTCAGATACGCAGTATTTT. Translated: CASSLVAGGSDTQYF.